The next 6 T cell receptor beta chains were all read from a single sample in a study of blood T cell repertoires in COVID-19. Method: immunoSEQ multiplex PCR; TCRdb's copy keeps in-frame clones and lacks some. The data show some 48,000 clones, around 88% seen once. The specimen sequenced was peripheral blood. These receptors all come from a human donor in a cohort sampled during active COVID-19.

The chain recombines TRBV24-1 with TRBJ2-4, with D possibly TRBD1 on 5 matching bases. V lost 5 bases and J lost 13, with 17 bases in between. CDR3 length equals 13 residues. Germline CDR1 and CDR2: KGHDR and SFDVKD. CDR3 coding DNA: TGTGCCACCAGTGCCACTTCCCAGGGCAAGCAGTACTTC. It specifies CATSATSQGKQYF.

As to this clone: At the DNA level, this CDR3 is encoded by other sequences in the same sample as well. CDR3 sequence (DNA): TGTGCCAGCACAGGACTAAACACTGAAGCTTTCTTT. It encodes CASTGLNTEAFF. The chain has TRBV6-5 and TRBJ1-1; D not resolved. This CDR3 contains 12 residues. Germline V gene data show CDR1 as MNHEY and CDR2 as SVGAGI. The V and J ends lost 7 bases and 2 bases respectively, with 8 bases between them.

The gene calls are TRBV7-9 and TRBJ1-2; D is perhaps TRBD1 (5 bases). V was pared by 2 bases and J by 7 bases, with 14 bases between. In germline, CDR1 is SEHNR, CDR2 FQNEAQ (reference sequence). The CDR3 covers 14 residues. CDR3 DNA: TGTGCCAGCAGCTTAATCGTCTCAGGGTTTGGCTACACCTTC. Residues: CASSLIVSGFGYTF. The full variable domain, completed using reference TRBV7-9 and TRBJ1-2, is DTGVSQNPRHKITKRGQNVTFRCDPISEHNRLYWYRQTLGQGPEFLTYFQNEAQLEKSRLLSDRFSAERPKGSFSTLEIQRTEQGDSAMYLCASSLIVSGFGYTFGSGTRLTVV.

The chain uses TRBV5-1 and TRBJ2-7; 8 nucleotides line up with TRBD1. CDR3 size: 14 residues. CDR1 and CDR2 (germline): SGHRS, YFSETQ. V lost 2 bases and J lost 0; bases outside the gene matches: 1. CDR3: CASSLQGDSYEQYF. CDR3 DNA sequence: TGCGCCAGCAGCTTACAGGGGGACTCCTACGAGCAGTACTTC.

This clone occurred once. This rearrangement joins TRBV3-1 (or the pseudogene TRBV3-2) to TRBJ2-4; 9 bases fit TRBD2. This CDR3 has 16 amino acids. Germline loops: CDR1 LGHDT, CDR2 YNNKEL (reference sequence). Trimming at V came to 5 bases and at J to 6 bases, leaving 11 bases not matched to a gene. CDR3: CASSFRPLAGLNIQYF. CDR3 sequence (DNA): TGTGCCAGCAGCTTCCGCCCCCTAGCGGGGTTAAACATTCAGTACTTC.

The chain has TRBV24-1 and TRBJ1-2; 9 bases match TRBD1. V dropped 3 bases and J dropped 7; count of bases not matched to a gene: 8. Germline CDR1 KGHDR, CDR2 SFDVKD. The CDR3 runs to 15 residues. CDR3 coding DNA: TGTGCCACCAGTGATCCTACAGGGGGCAAGGTTGGCTACACCTTC. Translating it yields CATSDPTGGKVGYTF.